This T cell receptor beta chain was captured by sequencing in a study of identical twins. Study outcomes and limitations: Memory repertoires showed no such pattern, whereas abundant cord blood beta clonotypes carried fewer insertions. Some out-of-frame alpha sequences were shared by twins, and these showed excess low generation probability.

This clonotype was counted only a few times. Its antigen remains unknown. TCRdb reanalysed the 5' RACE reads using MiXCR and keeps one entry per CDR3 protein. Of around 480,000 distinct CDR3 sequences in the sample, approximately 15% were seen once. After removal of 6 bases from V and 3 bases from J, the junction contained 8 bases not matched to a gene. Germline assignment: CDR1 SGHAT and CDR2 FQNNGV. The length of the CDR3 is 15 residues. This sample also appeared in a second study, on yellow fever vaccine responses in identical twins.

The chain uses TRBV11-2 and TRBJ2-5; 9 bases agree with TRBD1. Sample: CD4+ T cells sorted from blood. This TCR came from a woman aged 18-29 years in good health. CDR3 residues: CASSFGDRDKETQYF. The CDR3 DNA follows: TGTGCCAGCAGTTTTGGGGACAGGGACAAAGAGACCCAGTACTTC.